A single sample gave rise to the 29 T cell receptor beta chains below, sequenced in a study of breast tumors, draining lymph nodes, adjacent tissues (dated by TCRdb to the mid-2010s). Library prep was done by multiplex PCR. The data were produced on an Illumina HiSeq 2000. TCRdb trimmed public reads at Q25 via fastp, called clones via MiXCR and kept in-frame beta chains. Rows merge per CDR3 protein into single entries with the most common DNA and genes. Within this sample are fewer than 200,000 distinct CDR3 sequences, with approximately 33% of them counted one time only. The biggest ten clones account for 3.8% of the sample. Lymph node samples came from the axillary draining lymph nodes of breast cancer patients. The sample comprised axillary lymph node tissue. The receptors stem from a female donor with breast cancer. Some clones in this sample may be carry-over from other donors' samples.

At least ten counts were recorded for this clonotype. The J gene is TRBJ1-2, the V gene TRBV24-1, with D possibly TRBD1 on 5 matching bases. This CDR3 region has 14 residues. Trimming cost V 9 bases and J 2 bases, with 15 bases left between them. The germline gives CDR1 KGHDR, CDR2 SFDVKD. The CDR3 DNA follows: TGTGCCACCTCTGGGGCAGGGCCAAACTATGGCTACACCTTC. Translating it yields CATSGAGPNYGYTF.

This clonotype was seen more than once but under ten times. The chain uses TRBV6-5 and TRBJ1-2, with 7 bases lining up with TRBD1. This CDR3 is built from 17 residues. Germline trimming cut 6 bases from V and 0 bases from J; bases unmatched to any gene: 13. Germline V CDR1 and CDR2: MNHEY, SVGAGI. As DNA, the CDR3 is TGTGCCAGCAGAGGGAACAGGGGAAGGGCTCCTAACTATGGCTACACCTTC. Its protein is CASRGNRGRAPNYGYTF.

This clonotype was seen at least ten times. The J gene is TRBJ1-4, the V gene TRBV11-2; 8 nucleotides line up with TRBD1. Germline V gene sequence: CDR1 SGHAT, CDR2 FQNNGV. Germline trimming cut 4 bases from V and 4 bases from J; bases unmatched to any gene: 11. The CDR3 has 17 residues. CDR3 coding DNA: TGTGCCAGCAGCTCCCGGACAGGGCGTCTAAATAATGAAAAACTGTTTTTT. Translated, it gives CASSSRTGRLNNEKLFF.

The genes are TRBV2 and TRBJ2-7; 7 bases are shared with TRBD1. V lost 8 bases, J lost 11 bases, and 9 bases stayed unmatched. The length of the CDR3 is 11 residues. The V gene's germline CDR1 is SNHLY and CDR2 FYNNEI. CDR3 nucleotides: TGTGCCAGCGGGACAGTTTACGGGAAGTACTTC. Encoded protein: CASGTVYGKYF.

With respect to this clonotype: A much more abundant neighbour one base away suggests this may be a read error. The CDR3 DNA sequence: TGCAGTGCTAGAGTCTTCGGGGCGGGGGCCATCTACAATGAGCAGTTCTTC. This codes for CSARVFGAGAIYNEQFF. The chain recombines TRBV20-1 with TRBJ2-1; D might be TRBD2 (7 bases). Per the germline V gene, CDR1 is DFQATT and CDR2 is SNEGSKA (reference sequence). This CDR3 has 17 amino acids. The V gene lost 1 base and the J gene lost 3 bases, with 19 bases spanning the gap.

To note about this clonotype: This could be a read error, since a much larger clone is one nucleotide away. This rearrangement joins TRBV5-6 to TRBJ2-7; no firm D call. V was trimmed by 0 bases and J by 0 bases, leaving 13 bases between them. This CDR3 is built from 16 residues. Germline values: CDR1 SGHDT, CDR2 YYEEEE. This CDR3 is CASSLVSPVTSYEQYF. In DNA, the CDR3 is TGTGCCAGCAGCTTGGTTTCGCCGGTAACCTCCTACGAGCAGTACTTC.

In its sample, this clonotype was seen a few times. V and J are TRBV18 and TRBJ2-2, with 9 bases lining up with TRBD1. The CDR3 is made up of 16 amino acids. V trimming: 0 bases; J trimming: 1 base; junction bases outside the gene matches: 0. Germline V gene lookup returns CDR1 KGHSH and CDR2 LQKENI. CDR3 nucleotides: TGTGCCAGCTCACCACCGGGACAGGGGAACACCGGGGAGCTGTTTTTT. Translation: CASSPPGQGNTGELFF.

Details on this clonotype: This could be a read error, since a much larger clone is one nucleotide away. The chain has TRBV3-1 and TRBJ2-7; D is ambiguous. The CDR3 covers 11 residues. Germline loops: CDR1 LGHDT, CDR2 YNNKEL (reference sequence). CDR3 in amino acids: CPSSLTEEQYF. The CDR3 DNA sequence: TGTCCCAGCAGCCTCACGGAGGAGCAGTACTTC.

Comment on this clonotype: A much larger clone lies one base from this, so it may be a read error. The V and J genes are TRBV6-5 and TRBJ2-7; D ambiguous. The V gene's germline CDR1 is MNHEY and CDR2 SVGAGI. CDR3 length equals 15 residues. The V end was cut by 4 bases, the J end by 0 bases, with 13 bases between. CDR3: CASSSSWSVSYEQYF. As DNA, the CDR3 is TGTGCCAGCAGTTCCTCGTGGAGCGTCTCCTACGAGCAGTACTTC.

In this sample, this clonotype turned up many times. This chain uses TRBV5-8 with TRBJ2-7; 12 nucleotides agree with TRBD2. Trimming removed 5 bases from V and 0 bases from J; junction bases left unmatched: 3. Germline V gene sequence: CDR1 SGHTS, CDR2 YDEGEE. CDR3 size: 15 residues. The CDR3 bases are TGTGCCAGCAGTTCGACTAGCGGGAGCTCCTACGAGCAGTACTTC. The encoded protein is CASSSTSGSSYEQYF.

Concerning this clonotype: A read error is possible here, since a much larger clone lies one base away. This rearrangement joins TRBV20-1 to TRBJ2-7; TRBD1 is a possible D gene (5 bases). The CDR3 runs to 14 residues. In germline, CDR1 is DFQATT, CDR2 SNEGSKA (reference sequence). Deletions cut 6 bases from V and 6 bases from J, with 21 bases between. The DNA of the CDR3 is TGCAGTGCACAGGCCCCCGCAGCCCTCTCCGAGCAGTACTTC. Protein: CSAQAPAALSEQYF.

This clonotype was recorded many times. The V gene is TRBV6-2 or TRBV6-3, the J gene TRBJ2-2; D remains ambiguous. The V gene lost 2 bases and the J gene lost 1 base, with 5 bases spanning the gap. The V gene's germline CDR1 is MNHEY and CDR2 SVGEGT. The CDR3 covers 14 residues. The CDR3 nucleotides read TGTGCCAGCAGTTACCGAGGGAACACCGGGGAGCTGTTTTTT. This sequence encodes CASSYRGNTGELFF.

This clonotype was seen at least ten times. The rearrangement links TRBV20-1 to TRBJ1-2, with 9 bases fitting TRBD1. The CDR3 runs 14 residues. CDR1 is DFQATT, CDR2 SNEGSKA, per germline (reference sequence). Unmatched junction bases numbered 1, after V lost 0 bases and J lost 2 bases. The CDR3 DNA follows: TGCAGTGCTAGAGAAGGGACAGGGAACTATGGCTACACCTTC. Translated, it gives CSAREGTGNYGYTF.

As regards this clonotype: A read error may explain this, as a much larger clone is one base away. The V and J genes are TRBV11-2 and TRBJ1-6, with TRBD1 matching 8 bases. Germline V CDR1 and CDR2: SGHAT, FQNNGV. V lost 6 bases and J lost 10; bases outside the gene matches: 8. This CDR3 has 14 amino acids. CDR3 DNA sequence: TGTGCCAGCAGACGAACGACAGGGGCCTCACCCCTCCACTTT. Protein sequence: CASRRTTGASPLHF.

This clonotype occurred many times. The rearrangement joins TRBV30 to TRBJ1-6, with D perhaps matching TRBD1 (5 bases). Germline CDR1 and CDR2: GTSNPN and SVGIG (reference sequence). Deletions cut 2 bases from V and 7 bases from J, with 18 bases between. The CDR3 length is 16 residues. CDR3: CAWSKAGTAINSPLHF. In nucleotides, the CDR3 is TGTGCCTGGAGTAAAGCCGGGACCGCGATAAATTCACCCCTCCACTTT.

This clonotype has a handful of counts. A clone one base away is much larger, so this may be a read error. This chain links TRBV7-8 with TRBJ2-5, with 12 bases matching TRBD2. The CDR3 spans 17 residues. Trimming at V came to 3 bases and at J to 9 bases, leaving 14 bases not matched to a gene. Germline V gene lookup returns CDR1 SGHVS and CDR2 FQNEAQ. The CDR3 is CASSFPGLAGGQGPQYF. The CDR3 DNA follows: TGTGCCAGCAGCTTTCCCGGCCTAGCGGGGGGGCAGGGGCCCCAGTACTTC.

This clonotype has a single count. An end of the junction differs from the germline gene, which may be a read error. As DNA, the CDR3 is TGTGCCATCAGTGAGTTAACGGGACAGGGGCCCGGCACCCCCTTC. It encodes CAISELTGQGPGTPF. The chain combines TRBV10-3 with TRBJ1-2, with TRBD1 matching over 10 bases. This CDR3 comprises 15 residues. Germline V gene lookup returns CDR1 ENHRY and CDR2 SYGVKD.

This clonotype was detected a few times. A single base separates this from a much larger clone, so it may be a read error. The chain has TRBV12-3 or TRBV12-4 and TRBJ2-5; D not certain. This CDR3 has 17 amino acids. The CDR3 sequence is CGIAGRDQSNPHKTQYF. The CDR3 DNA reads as TGTGGCATTGCTGGCCGAGACCAGTCAAACCCCCATAAGACCCAGTACTTC.

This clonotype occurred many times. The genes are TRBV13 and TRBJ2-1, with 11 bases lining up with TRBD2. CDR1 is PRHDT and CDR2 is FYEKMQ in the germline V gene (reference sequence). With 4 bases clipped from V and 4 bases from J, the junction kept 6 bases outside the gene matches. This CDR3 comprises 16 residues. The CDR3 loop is CASSSTGLAVYNEQFF. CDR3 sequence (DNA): TGTGCCAGCAGCTCAACGGGACTAGCGGTGTACAATGAGCAGTTCTTC.

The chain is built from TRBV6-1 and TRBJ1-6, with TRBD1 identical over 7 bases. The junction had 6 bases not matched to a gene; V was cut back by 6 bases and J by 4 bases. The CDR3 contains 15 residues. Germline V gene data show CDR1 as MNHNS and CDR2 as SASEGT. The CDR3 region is CASRGLQGYNSPLHF. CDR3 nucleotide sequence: TGTGCCAGCAGGGGTCTACAGGGGTATAATTCACCCCTCCACTTT.

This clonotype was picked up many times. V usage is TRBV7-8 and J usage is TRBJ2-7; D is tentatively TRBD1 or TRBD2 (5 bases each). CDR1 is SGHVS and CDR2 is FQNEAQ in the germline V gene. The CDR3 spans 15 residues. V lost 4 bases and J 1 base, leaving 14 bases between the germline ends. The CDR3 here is CASSSLRGVSYEQYF. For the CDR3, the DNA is TGTGCCAGCAGCTCCCTGAGGGGCGTTTCCTACGAGCAGTACTTC.

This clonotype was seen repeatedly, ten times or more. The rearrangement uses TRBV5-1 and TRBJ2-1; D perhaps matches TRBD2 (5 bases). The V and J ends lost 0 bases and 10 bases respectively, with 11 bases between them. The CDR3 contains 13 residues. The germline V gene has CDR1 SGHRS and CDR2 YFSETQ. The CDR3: CASSLGTGGEQFF. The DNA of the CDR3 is TGCGCCAGCAGCTTGGGGACCGGCGGGGAGCAGTTCTTC.

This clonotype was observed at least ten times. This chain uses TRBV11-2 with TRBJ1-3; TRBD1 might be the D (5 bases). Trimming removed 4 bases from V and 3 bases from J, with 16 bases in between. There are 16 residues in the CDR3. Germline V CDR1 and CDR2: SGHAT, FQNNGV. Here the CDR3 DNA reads TGTGCCAGCAGCTACGTAGTGGGGGGATATGGAAACACCATATATTTT. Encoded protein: CASSYVVGGYGNTIYF.

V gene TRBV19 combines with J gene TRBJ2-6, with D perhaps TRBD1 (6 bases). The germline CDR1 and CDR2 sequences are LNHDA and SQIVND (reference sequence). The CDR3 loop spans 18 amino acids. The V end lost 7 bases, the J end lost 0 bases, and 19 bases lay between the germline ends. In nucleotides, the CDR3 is TGTGCCAGTACCCCTGGGGGCCGGACCAGCTCTGGGGCCAACGTCCTGACTTTC. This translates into CASTPGGRTSSGANVLTF.

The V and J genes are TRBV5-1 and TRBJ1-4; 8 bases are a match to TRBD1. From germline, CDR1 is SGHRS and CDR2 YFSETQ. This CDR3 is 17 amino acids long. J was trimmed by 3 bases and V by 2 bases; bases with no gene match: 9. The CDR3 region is CASSFDGTGQANEKLFF. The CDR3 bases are TGCGCCAGCAGCTTTGATGGGACAGGACAGGCTAATGAAAAACTGTTTTTT.

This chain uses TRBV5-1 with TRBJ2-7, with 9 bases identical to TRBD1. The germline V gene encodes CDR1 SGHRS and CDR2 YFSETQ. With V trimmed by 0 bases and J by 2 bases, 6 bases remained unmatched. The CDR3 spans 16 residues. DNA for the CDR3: TGCGCCAGCAGCTTGGGAGCGACAGGGGGGCCCTACGAGCAGTACTTC. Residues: CASSLGATGGPYEQYF.

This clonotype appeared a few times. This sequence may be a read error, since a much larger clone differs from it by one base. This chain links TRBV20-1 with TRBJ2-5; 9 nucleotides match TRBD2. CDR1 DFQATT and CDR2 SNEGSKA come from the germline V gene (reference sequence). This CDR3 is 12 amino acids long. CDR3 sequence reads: CSAPLAGETPYF. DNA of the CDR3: TGCAGTGCTCCCTTAGCGGGGGAGACCCCGTACTTC.

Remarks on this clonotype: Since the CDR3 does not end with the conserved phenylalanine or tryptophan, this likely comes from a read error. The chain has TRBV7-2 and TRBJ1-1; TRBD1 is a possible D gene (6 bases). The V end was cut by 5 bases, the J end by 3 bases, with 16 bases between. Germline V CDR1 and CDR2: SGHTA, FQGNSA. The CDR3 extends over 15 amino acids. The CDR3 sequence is CASSHGTFRHTEAFL. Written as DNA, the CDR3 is TGTGCCAGCAGCCACGGGACATTTCGTCACACTGAAGCTTTCTTG.

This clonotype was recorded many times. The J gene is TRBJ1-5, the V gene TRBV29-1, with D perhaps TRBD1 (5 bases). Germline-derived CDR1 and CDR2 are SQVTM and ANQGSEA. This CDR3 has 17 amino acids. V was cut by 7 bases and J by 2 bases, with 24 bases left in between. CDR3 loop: CSAGVWGSRYGNQPQHF. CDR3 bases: TGCAGCGCTGGGGTCTGGGGGTCGCGATATGGCAATCAGCCCCAGCATTTT.